This TCR beta chain derives from a study of shared clonotypes between healthy human individuals. General study points: Larger richness was generally estimated for naive than memory subsets. Rarefaction analysis demonstrated incomplete sorted-subset sequencing notwithstanding large depth. For naive CD4 cells, 4.5% to 6.5% of clonotypes were shared across a few donors.

Data came from immunoSEQ multiplex PCR; TCRdb stores just in-frame clones and leaves some out. Among 2 million to 2.5 million clones listed, approximately 94% were seen once. Concerning this clone itself: As yet, its antigen is unknown. This same CDR3 is encoded by further DNA sequences in the sample.

The germline V gene has CDR1 SGHRS and CDR2 YFSETQ. V shed 0 bases, J shed 3 bases, and the junction held 5 bases outside the gene matches. The CDR3 has 15 residues. This receptor was taken from a man between 18 and 29 years old in good health. The sample taken for sequencing was naive CD4+ T cells sorted from blood. The subset was: CD45RA+ positively selected. The chain couples TRBV5-1 to TRBJ2-7; TRBD2 aligns across 8 bases. The CDR3 DNA reads TGCGCCAGCAGCTTGGGGAGCGGGGGAAGCTACGAGCAGTACTTC. Its translation is CASSLGSGGSYEQYF.